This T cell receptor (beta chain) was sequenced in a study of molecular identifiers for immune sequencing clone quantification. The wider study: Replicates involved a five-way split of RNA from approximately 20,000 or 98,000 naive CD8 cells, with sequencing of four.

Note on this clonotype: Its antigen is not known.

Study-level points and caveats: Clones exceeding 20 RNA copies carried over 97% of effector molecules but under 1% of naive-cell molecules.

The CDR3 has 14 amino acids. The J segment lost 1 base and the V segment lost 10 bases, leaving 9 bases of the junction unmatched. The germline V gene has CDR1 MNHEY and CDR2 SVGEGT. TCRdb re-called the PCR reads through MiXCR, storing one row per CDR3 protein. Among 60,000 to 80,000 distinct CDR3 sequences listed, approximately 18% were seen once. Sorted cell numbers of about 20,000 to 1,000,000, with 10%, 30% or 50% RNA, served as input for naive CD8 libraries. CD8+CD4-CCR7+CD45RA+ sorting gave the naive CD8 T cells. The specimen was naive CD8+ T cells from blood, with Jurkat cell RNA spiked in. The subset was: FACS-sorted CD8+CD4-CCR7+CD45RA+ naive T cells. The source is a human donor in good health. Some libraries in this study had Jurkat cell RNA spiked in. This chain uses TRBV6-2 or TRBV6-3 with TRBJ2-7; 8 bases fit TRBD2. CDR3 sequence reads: CATHLAGTSYEQYF. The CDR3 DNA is TGTGCCACCCACTTAGCGGGGACTTCCTACGAGCAGTACTTC.